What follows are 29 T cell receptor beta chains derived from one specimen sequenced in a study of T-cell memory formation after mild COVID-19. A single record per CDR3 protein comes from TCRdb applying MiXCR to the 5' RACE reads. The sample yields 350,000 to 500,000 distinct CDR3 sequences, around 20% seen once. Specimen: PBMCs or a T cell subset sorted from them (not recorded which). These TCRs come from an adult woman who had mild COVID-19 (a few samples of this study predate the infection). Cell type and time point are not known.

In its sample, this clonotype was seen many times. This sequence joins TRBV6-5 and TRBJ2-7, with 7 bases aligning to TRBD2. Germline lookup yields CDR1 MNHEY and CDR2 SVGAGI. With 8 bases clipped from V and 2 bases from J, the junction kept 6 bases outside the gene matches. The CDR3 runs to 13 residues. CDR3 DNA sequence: TGTGCCAGCCAGCTCGGGAGGCCCTACGAGCAGTACTTC. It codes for CASQLGRPYEQYF.

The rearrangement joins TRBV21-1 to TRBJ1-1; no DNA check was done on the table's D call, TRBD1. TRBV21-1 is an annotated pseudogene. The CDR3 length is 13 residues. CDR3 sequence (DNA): TGTGCCAGCAGCCGGGGGTGGCGGACTGAAGCTTTCTTT. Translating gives CASSRGWRTEAFF.

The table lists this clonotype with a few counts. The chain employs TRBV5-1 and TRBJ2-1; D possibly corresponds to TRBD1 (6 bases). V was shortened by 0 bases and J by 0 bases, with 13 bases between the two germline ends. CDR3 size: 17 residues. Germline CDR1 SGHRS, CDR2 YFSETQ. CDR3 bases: TGCGCCAGCAGCTTGGGAACCGGACAGAGCTCCTACAATGAGCAGTTCTTC. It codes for CASSLGTGQSSYNEQFF.

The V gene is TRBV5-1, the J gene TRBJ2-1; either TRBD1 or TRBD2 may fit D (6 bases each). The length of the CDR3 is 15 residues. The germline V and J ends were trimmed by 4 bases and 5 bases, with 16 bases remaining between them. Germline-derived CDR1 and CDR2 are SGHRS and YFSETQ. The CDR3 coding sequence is TGCGCCAGCAGCCGCGGGACACTGGACAACAATGAGCAGTTCTTC. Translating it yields CASSRGTLDNNEQFF.

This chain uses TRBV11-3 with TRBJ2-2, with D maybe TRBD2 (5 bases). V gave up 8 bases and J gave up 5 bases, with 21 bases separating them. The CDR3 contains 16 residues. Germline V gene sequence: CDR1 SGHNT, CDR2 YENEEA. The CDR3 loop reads CASPLLDSTRTGELFF. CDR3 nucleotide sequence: TGTGCCAGCCCTTTACTAGACTCCACACGTACCGGGGAGCTGTTTTTT.

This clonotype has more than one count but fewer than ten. DNA for the CDR3: TGCAGCGTCCGGACTAGCGGGGGCCCCTACGAGCAGTACTTC. This translates into CSVRTSGGPYEQYF. The chain joins TRBV29-1 to TRBJ2-7, with 13 nucleotides matching TRBD2. The CDR3 has 14 residues. Germline-derived CDR1 and CDR2 are SQVTM and ANQGSEA. The ends lost 6 bases at V and 2 bases at J; junction bases unmatched: 4.

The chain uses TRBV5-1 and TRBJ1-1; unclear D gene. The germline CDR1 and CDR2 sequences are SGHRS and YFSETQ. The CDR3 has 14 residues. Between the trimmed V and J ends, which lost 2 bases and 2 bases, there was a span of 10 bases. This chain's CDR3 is CASSLWNANTEAFF. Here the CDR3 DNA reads TGCGCCAGCAGCTTATGGAACGCCAACACTGAAGCTTTCTTT.

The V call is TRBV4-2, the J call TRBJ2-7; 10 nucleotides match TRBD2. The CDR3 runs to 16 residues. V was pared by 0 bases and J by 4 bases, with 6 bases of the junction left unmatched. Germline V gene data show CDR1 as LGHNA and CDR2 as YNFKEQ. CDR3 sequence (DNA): TGTGCCAGCAGCCAAGATCTAGCGGGAGTTCAGTACGAGCAGTACTTC. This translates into CASSQDLAGVQYEQYF.

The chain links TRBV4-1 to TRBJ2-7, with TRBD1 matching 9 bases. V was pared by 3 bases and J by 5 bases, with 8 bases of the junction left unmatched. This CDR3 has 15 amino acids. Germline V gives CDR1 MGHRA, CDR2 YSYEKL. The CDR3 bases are TGCGCCAGCAGCCAGTACGGGACAGGGCCTGACGAGCAGTACTTC. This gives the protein CASSQYGTGPDEQYF.

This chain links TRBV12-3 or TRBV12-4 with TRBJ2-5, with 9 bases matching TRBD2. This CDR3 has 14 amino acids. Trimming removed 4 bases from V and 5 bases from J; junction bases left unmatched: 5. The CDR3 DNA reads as TGTGCCAGCAGTTGGCGGGGGGGCCGCGAGACCCAGTACTTC. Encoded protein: CASSWRGGRETQYF.

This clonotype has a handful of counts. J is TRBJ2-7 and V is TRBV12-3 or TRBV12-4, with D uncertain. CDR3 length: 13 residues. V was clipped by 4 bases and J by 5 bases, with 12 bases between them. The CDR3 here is CASSSPWNHEQYF. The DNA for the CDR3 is TGTGCCAGCAGTTCTCCATGGAACCACGAGCAGTACTTC.

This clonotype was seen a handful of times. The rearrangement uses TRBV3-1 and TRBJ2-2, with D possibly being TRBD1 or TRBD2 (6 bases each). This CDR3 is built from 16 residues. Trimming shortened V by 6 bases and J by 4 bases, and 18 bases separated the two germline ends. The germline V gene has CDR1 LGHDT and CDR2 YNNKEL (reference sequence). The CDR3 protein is CASRLGGWTTTGELFF. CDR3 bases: TGTGCCAGCAGGCTAGGGGGTTGGACTACCACCGGGGAGCTGTTTTTT.

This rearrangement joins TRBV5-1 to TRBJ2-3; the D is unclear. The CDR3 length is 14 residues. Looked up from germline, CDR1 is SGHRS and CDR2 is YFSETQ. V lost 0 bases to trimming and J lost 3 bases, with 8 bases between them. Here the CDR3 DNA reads TGCGCCAGCAGCTTGGATCCGGTAACAGATACGCAGTATTTT. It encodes CASSLDPVTDTQYF.

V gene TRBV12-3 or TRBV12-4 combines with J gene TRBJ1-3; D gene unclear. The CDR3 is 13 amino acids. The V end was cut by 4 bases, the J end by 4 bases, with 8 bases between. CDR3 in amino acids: CASSYDVGNTIYF. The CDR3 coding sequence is TGTGCCAGCAGTTACGACGTAGGAAACACCATATATTTT.

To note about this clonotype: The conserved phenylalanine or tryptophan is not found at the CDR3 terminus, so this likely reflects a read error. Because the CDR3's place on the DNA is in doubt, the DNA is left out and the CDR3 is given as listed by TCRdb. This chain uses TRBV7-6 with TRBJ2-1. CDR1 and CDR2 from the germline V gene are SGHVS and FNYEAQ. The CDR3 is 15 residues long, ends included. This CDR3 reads CASSLAIESRQGAFL.

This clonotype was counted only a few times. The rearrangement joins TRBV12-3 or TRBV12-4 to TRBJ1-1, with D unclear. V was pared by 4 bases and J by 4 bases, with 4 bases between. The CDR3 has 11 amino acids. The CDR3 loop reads CASSWSTEAFF. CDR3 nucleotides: TGTGCCAGCAGTTGGAGCACTGAAGCTTTCTTT.

The CDR3 loop is CASSFKGALTAFF. Written as DNA, the CDR3 is TGTGCCAGCAGCTTCAAGGGGGCTCTTACAGCTTTCTTT. The genes are TRBV7-9 and TRBJ1-1, with 7 bases aligning to TRBD1. The CDR3 has 13 residues. CDR1 and CDR2 from the germline V gene are SEHNR and FQNEAQ (reference sequence). V dropped 3 bases and J dropped 10; count of bases not matched to a gene: 8.

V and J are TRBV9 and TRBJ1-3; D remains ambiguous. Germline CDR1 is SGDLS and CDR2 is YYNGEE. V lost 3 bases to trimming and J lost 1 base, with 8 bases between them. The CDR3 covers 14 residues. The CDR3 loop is CASSDQVSGNTIYF. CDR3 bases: TGTGCCAGCAGCGATCAGGTTTCTGGAAACACCATATATTTT.

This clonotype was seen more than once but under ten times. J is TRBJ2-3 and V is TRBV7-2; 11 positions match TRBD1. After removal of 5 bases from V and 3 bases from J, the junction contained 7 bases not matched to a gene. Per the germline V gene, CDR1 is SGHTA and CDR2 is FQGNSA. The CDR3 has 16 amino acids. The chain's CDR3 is CASSPGTGGMTDTQYF. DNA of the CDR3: TGTGCCAGCAGCCCCGGGACAGGGGGGATGACAGATACGCAGTATTTT.

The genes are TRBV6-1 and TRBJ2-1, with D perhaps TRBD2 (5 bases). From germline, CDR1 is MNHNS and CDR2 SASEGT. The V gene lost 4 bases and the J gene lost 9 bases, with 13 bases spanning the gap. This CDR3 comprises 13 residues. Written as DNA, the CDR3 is TGTGCCAGCAGTGCCACGGGATACGGTGAGCAGTTCTTC. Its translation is CASSATGYGEQFF.

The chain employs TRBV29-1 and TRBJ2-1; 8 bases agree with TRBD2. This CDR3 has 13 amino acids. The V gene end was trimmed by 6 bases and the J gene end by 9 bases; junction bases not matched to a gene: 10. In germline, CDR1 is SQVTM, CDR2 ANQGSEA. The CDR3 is CSVGGGVHVEQFF. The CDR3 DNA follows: TGCAGCGTCGGGGGGGGGGTACACGTTGAGCAGTTCTTC.

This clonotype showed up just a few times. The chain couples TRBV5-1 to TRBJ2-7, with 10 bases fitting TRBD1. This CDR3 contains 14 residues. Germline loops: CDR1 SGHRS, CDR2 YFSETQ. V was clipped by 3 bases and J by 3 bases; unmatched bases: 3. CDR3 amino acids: CASSWTGGGYEQYF. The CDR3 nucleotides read TGCGCCAGCAGCTGGACAGGGGGAGGCTACGAGCAGTACTTC.

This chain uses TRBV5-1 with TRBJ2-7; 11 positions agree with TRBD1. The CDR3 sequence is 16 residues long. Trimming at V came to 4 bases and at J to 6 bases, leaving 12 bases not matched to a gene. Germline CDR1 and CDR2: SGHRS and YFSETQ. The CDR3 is CASSGTPGTGGGEQYF. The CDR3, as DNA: TGCGCCAGCAGCGGAACTCCGGGGACAGGGGGAGGCGAGCAGTACTTC.

In nucleotides, the CDR3 is TGTGCCAGCAGCCAAGTCCCCGGAACTAGCACAGATACGCAGTATTTT. Protein: CASSQVPGTSTDTQYF. The J gene is TRBJ2-3, the V gene TRBV3-1; unclear D gene. The CDR3 contains 16 residues. V dropped 1 base and J dropped 0 bases, with 11 bases sitting between them. Germline assignment: CDR1 LGHDT and CDR2 YNNKEL (reference sequence).

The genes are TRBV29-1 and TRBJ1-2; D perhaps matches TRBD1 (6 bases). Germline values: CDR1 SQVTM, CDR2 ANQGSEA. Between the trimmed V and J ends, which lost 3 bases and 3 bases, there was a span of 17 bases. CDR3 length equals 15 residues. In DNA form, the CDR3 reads TGCAGCGTTGATGACTTTAGGGGGGAGGACTATGGCTACACCTTC. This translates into CSVDDFRGEDYGYTF.

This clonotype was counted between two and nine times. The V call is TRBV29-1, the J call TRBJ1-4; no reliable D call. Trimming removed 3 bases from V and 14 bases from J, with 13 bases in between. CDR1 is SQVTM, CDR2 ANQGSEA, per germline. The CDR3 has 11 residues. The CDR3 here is CSVDLDRVLFF. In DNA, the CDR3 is TGCAGCGTTGATTTGGACCGCGTCCTGTTTTTT.

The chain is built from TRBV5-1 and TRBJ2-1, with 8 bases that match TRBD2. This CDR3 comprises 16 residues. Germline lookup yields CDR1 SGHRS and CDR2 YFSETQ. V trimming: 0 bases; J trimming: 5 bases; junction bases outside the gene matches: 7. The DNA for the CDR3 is TGCGCCAGCAGCTTGGCCGGGACTAGTGTTAACAATGAGCAGTTCTTC. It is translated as CASSLAGTSVNNEQFF. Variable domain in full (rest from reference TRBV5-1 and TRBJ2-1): KAGVTQTPRYLIKTRGQQVTLSCSPISGHRSVSWYQQTPGQGLQFLFEYFSETQRNKGNFPGRFSGRQFSNSRSEMNVSTLELGDSALYLCASSLAGTSVNNEQFFGPGTRLTVL.

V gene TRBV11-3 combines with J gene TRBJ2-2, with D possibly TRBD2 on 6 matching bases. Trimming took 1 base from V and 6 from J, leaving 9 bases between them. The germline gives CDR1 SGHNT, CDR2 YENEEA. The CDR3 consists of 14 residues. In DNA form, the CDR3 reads TGTGCCAGCAGCTTAGGGGGGGATGCCGGGGAGCTGTTTTTT. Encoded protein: CASSLGGDAGELFF.

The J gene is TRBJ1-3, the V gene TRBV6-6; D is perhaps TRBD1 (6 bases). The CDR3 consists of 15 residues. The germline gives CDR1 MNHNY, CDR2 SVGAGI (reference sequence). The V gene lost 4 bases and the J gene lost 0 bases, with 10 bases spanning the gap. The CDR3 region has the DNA TGTGCCAGCAGTTCCGGGACAAGCTCTGGAAACACCATATATTTT. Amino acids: CASSSGTSSGNTIYF.